Reported below is one T cell receptor beta chain. This record comes from a study of blood T cell repertoires in COVID-19. In the authors' methods: Scientists estimated how many nucleated cells there were by amplifying reference gene primers. Sequencing used immunoSEQ multiplex PCR; TCRdb keeps in-frame clones, though not all of them. V and J calls and clone size are given by that table; D and trimming were obtained from the DNA. The data show fewer than 400,000 clones, with about 83% seen just once and around 9.3% held by the top ten. The CDR3 extends over 17 amino acids. Germline CDR1 SGHRS, CDR2 YFSETQ. Trimming cost V 4 bases and J 10 bases; bases outside gene matches: 18. Across 20 to 25 US areas, participants ranged in age from about 18 to 90 years. Recovered status applied to Cohort 3 donors who had two consecutive negative PCRs. It also applied to those with clearance or with symptom resolution.

The specimen sequenced was PBMCs or T cells enriched from blood (not recorded which). The source is a woman in her forties or fifties who had recovered from COVID-19. V gene TRBV5-1 combines with J gene TRBJ2-1; 9 bases agree with TRBD2. The CDR3 nucleotides are TGCGCCAGCAGCGCACTACTAGCGGGTGACCTCCCGGGGGAGCAGTTCTTC. It specifies CASSALLAGDLPGEQFF.